This T cell receptor (beta chain) was recorded in a study of shared clonotypes between healthy human individuals. Study conclusions and caveats: Compared with clonotypes that all four donors shared, non-shared clonotypes had lower generation probabilities.

About this clone: Its antigen is unknown.

Germline lookup yields CDR1 MGHDK and CDR2 SYGVNS. V was cut by 10 bases and J by 0 bases, with 15 bases left in between. The CDR3 runs to 15 residues. Measured with immunoSEQ multiplex PCR; TCRdb has only the in-frame clones, and not every one. There are over 95,000 clones in the sample; around two thirds occur only once, and approximately 23% lies in the top ten. The sample was memory CD8+ T cells sorted from blood. Documented subset: CD45RO+ cells pooled with CCR7-negative TemRA cells. The clonotype comes from a woman younger than 45 in good health. The chain carries TRBV25-1 and TRBJ1-4; possibly TRBD1 for D (6 bases). CDR3 nucleotides: TGTGCCACGGCCCCGGCAGGGGCAACTAATGAAAAACTGTTTTTT. Translating it yields CATAPAGATNEKLFF.